Each of the 15 T cell receptor beta chains below was sequenced from the same sample in a study of T cell changes during pregnancy in multiple sclerosis. Here immunoSEQ multiplex PCR was the method, and the copy in TCRdb shows in-frame clones only, minus some. The table has some 74,000 clones, almost 95% seen once; the top ten hold about 2.2%. Specimen: peripheral blood, collected before pregnancy. The receptors come from a female donor with multiple sclerosis, enrolled in a pregnancy study.

The rearrangement links TRBV5-6 to TRBJ2-7; D is unresolved. V was trimmed by 6 bases and J by 3 bases, leaving 7 bases between them. This CDR3 is 11 amino acids long. Germline CDR1 reads SGHDT; CDR2 reads YYEEEE. CDR3: CASNSGYEQYF. DNA of the CDR3: TGTGCCAGCAATTCGGGCTACGAGCAGTACTTC.

The chain joins TRBV4-1 to TRBJ2-5; 11 nucleotides align to TRBD2. The CDR3 is made up of 17 amino acids. Germline CDR1 and CDR2: MGHRA and YSYEKL. Germline trimming cut 4 bases from V and 2 bases from J; bases unmatched to any gene: 9. The CDR3 sequence is CASSLGASGRQQETQYF. The CDR3 nucleotides read TGCGCCAGCAGCCTAGGGGCTAGCGGGAGGCAACAAGAGACCCAGTACTTC.

The chain combines TRBV6-4 with TRBJ2-3; 7 bases map to TRBD2. The germline gives CDR1 MRHNA, CDR2 SNTAGT. The V segment lost 4 bases and the J segment 1 base; nucleotides outside the gene matches: 2. The CDR3 totals 14 residues. CDR3 bases: TGTGCCAGCAGTGTCACTAGCGGCACAGATACGCAGTATTTT. Translating gives CASSVTSGTDTQYF.

This chain connects TRBV5-1 to TRBJ2-7; possibly TRBD1 for D (5 bases). The CDR3 is 16 residues long. The V end lost 4 bases, the J end lost 0 bases, and 17 bases lay between the germline ends. Germline CDR1 is SGHRS and CDR2 is YFSETQ. DNA of the CDR3: TGCGCCAGCAGCCCGTGGGTAGGGGCGAGCTCCTACGAGCAGTACTTC. Amino acid sequence: CASSPWVGASSYEQYF.

J is TRBJ2-7 and V is TRBV7-9; the D gene is possibly TRBD1 (5 bases). The germline V and J ends were trimmed by 6 bases and 4 bases, with 10 bases remaining between them. Germline V CDR1 and CDR2: SEHNR, FQNEAQ (reference sequence). The CDR3 contains 12 residues. This CDR3 reads CASSLQVYEQYF. CDR3 nucleotides: TGTGCCAGCAGTCTACAGGTTTACGAGCAGTACTTC.

This chain uses TRBV28 with TRBJ1-3; no firm D call. The V end was cut by 3 bases, the J end by 1 base, with 10 bases between. The CDR3 length is 15 residues. Germline V gives CDR1 MDHEN, CDR2 SYDVKM. Here the CDR3 reads CASSLTSGSGNTIYF. DNA of the CDR3: TGTGCCAGCAGTTTGACGTCAGGATCTGGAAACACCATATATTTT.

This clone was picked up a small number of times. V usage is TRBV6-5 and J usage is TRBJ1-2, with 8 nucleotides matching TRBD1. Germline V lookup: CDR1 MNHEY, CDR2 SVGAGI. This CDR3 contains 14 residues. With 6 bases clipped from V and 4 bases from J, the junction kept 7 bases outside the gene matches. The CDR3 bases are TGTGCCAGCAGGTCGGACAGGGAGGGCTATGGCTACACCTTC. Amino acid sequence: CASRSDREGYGYTF.

This clone appeared a single time. The chain uses TRBV11-2 and TRBJ1-4; D might be TRBD1 (6 bases). This CDR3 contains 15 residues. CDR1 and CDR2 (germline): SGHAT, FQNNGV. V lost 3 bases and J lost 10, with 18 bases in between. The CDR3 here is CASSFVQGSGAKLFF. The CDR3 DNA sequence: TGTGCCAGCAGCTTTGTTCAGGGGTCGGGCGCAAAACTGTTTTTT.

This sequence joins TRBV2 and TRBJ1-3; tentatively, D is TRBD1 (5 bases). Germline V CDR1 and CDR2: SNHLY, FYNNEI. The CDR3 is made up of 15 amino acids. V was trimmed by 3 bases and J by 2 bases, leaving 11 bases between them. CDR3 protein: CASSDKGPPGNTIYF. CDR3 nucleotide sequence: TGTGCCAGCAGTGACAAGGGGCCGCCTGGAAACACCATATATTTT.

This chain joins TRBV5-6 and TRBJ1-4, with D perhaps matching TRBD1 (6 bases). The V gene lost 4 bases and the J gene lost 8 bases, with 15 bases spanning the gap. The germline CDR1 and CDR2 sequences are SGHDT and YYEEEE. The CDR3 extends over 14 amino acids. In nucleotides, the CDR3 is TGTGCCAGCAGCCCCAGAAGCAGGGGAGAAAAACTGTTTTTT. The encoded protein is CASSPRSRGEKLFF.

The chain combines TRBV6-5 with TRBJ2-2; D uncertain. Germline V gene lookup returns CDR1 MNHEY and CDR2 SVGAGI. The ends were cut back, 1 base at V and 9 bases at J, with 9 bases in the middle. The CDR3 is 13 amino acids. The CDR3 coding sequence is TGTGCCAGCAGTTACTGGGCCTCTAGGGAGCTGTTTTTT. Translation gives CASSYWASRELFF.

The rearrangement uses TRBV7-9 and TRBJ2-7; 9 bases line up with TRBD1. This CDR3 region has 12 residues. Germline V CDR1 and CDR2: SEHNR, FQNEAQ (reference sequence). The V segment lost 9 bases and the J segment 3 bases; nucleotides outside the gene matches: 3. CDR3 DNA: TGTGCCAGTGGACAGGGGCTCTACGAGCAGTACTTC. Its protein is CASGQGLYEQYF. The full variable domain, in which reference TRBV7-9 and TRBJ2-7 provide the parts outside the CDR3, is DTGVSQNPRHKITKRGQNVTFRCDPISEHNRLYWYRQTLGQGPEFLTYFQNEAQLEKSRLLSDRFSAERPKGSFSTLEIQRTEQGDSAMYLCASGQGLYEQYFGPGTRLTVT.

V gene TRBV7-3 combines with J gene TRBJ2-3, with D possibly TRBD2 on 6 matching bases. V was pared by 3 bases and J by 2 bases, with 9 bases between. The CDR3 totals 14 residues. Germline assignment: CDR1 SGHTA and CDR2 FQGTGA. CDR3 sequence (DNA): TGTGCCAGCAGCTTCGGGCGGGACACAGATACGCAGTATTTT. This gives the protein CASSFGRDTDTQYF.

V is TRBV21-1 and J is TRBJ2-7; TRBD2, the table's D call, lacks a check against the DNA. TRBV21-1 counts as a pseudogene. CDR3 size: 15 residues. The CDR3 is CASSKVAGTGHEQYF. The CDR3 DNA reads as TGTGCCAGCAGCAAAGTGGCCGGGACTGGACACGAGCAGTACTTC.

This clone has just one count. The chain combines TRBV6-1 with TRBJ2-2, with D perhaps matching TRBD1 (7 bases). The V and J ends lost 8 bases and 7 bases respectively, with 20 bases between them. Germline V gene sequence: CDR1 MNHNS, CDR2 SASEGT. This CDR3 comprises 15 residues. The CDR3 DNA follows: TGTGCCAGCGCGGGAAGGGACAGCTTCATCGGGGAGCTGTTTTTT. This sequence encodes CASAGRDSFIGELFF.